This T cell receptor (beta chain) emerged from a study of metastatic and nonmetastatic thyroid tumors. No treatment of any kind had been given to any patient before thyroid surgery. TCRdb re-called the PCR reads through MiXCR. The sample carries 27,000 or so clones, roughly 15% recorded once. Trimming left V 0 bases short and J 1 base short, with 6 bases between. CDR1 and CDR2 from the germline V gene are DFQATT and SNEGSKA (reference sequence). CDR3 length: 13 residues. The sample taken for sequencing was blood. This chain joins TRBV20-1 and TRBJ1-2; no firm D call. This receptor was obtained from a male donor with papillary thyroid cancer or a benign thyroid nodule (not recorded which). Some clones in this sample may be carry-over from other donors' samples. CDR3 sequence (DNA): TGCAGTGCTAGAGATATCAATAACTATGGCTACACCTTC. Amino acids: CSARDINNYGYTF.